The 20 T cell receptor beta chains in this list originate from one sample, sequenced in a study of cytomegalovirus exposure and HLA in healthy donors. PCR employed 60 Vbeta and 13 Jbeta primers. Using immunoSEQ multiplex PCR, the repertoire was profiled, and TCRdb retains in-frame clones only, with some absent. In all, the sample yields tens of thousands of clones. The sample was PBMCs. The receptors were gathered from a man in his sixties in good health and CMV-seropositive.

The chain links TRBV5-1 to TRBJ1-2; D ambiguous. Trimming removed 6 bases from V and 4 bases from J, with 16 bases in between. Germline assignment: CDR1 SGHRS and CDR2 YFSETQ. The CDR3 is made up of 14 amino acids. CDR3 DNA sequence: TGCGCCAGCAATCTGGACGGGCGGGGCTATGGCTACACCTTC. This translates into CASNLDGRGYGYTF.

The rearrangement joins TRBV11-2 to TRBJ1-1; D uncertain. V dropped 0 bases and J dropped 4 bases, with 6 bases sitting between them. The CDR3 runs to 13 residues. CDR1 SGHAT and CDR2 FQNNGV come from the germline V gene. The CDR3 spells CASSLDYGTEAFF. CDR3 coding DNA: TGTGCCAGCAGCTTAGATTACGGCACTGAAGCTTTCTTT.

The V call is TRBV7-8, the J call TRBJ2-7; 9 bases match TRBD2. Per the germline V gene, CDR1 is SGHVS and CDR2 is FQNEAQ. V shed 8 bases, J shed 4 bases, and the junction held 15 bases outside the gene matches. CDR3 size: 16 residues. This chain's CDR3 is CASGPPGTSGLYEQYF. CDR3 in DNA: TGTGCCAGCGGCCCCCCGGGTACTAGCGGGTTATACGAGCAGTACTTC.

The V call is TRBV19, the J call TRBJ1-1; 10 bases are a match to TRBD1. CDR1 is LNHDA and CDR2 is SQIVND in the germline V gene (reference sequence). This CDR3 spans 13 amino acids. The junction had 3 bases not matched to a gene; V was cut back by 7 bases and J by 4 bases. The CDR3 spells CASKGQGSTEAFF. The CDR3 DNA reads as TGTGCCAGTAAGGGACAGGGGAGCACTGAAGCTTTCTTT.

V gene TRBV5-1 combines with J gene TRBJ2-7; D possibly corresponds to TRBD1 (6 bases). The V gene lost 0 bases and the J gene lost 3 bases, with 10 bases spanning the gap. CDR1 is SGHRS, CDR2 YFSETQ, per germline. This CDR3 is 14 amino acids long. CDR3 sequence (DNA): TGCGCCAGCAGCTTGGGACAGGACCTCTACGAGCAGTACTTC. The encoded protein is CASSLGQDLYEQYF.

The chain joins TRBV6-1 to TRBJ2-3, with a possible D match to TRBD2 (6 bases). The germline V gene encodes CDR1 MNHNS and CDR2 SASEGT. V shed 1 base and J shed 0 bases, with 11 bases lying between them. The CDR3 is 16 residues long. CDR3 residues: CASSEGREYSTDTQYF. The CDR3 coding sequence is TGTGCCAGCAGTGAAGGGAGGGAGTACAGCACAGATACGCAGTATTTT.

The J gene is TRBJ1-2, the V gene TRBV5-1; tentatively, D is TRBD1 (6 bases). CDR1 and CDR2 from the germline V gene are SGHRS and YFSETQ. The CDR3 sequence is 13 residues long. V dropped 0 bases and J dropped 8 bases, with 11 bases sitting between them. Written as DNA, the CDR3 is TGCGCCAGCAGCTTGGCCTCAGGGGAAGGCTACACCTTC. It specifies CASSLASGEGYTF.

J is TRBJ1-1 and V is TRBV29-1, with a possible D match to TRBD1 (6 bases). Trimming stripped 0 bases from V and 10 bases from J, with 12 bases between. Germline lookup yields CDR1 SQVTM and CDR2 ANQGSEA. This CDR3 spans 12 amino acids. CDR3 DNA: TGCAGCGTTGAAGATCTTAACAGGGTAGCTTTCTTT. Its translation is CSVEDLNRVAFF.

In DNA, the CDR3 is TGTGCCAGCTCGCCCGGGACAGGACTTGAAGCTTTCTTT. It yields the protein CASSPGTGLEAFF. The V and J genes are TRBV18 and TRBJ1-1, with TRBD1 matching over 8 bases. CDR1 KGHSH and CDR2 LQKENI come from the germline V gene. After removal of 6 bases from V and 7 bases from J, the junction contained 7 bases not matched to a gene. The CDR3 is made up of 13 amino acids. The complete variable domain, with remaining parts taken from reference TRBV18 and TRBJ1-1, reads NAGVMQNPRHLVRRRGQEARLRCSPMKGHSHVYWYRQLPEEGLKFMVYLQKENIIDESGMPKERFSAEFPKEGPSILRIQQVVRGDSAAYFCASSPGTGLEAFFGQGTRLTVV.

This chain joins TRBV7-9 and TRBJ2-7; a possible D gene is TRBD2 (6 bases). V shed 4 bases and J shed 2 bases, with 24 bases lying between them. Germline CDR1 SEHNR, CDR2 FQNEAQ (reference sequence). CDR3 length: 18 residues. The CDR3 spells CASSSSPRGAETPYEQYF. The CDR3 DNA reads as TGTGCCAGCAGCTCCTCCCCGCGGGGTGCAGAGACACCCTACGAGCAGTACTTC.

This chain connects TRBV29-1 to TRBJ2-1; a weak D match, TRBD2 (7 bases). V shed 4 bases and J shed 3 bases, with 13 bases lying between them. The CDR3 has 14 amino acids. Germline CDR1 is SQVTM and CDR2 is ANQGSEA. The CDR3 loop reads CSVGGGRNYNEQFF. CDR3 nucleotide sequence: TGCAGCGTTGGGGGGGGGCGGAACTACAATGAGCAGTTCTTC.

The J gene is TRBJ2-1, the V gene TRBV6-1; 8 nucleotides align to TRBD2. CDR1 and CDR2 (germline): MNHNS, SASEGT. The CDR3 sequence is 15 residues long. V was pared by 5 bases and J by 5 bases, with 8 bases of the junction left unmatched. CDR3 DNA: TGTGCCAGCAGTCCACGGGCTAGCGGGCACAATGAGCAGTTCTTC. Translated, it gives CASSPRASGHNEQFF.

The V call is TRBV30, the J call TRBJ1-1, with 8 bases fitting TRBD1. J gave up 8 bases and V 1 base, and 3 bases lay outside the gene matches. Germline V gives CDR1 GTSNPN, CDR2 SVGIG (reference sequence). The CDR3 runs 12 residues. In DNA, the CDR3 is TGTGCCTGGAGTGCCGGGGACAGGGAAGCTTTCTTT. Translated, it gives CAWSAGDREAFF.

V gene TRBV14 combines with J gene TRBJ2-7; TRBD1 is a possible D gene (5 bases). Per germline, CDR1 SGHDN and CDR2 FVKESK. The CDR3 sequence is 14 residues long. The V gene lost 1 base and the J gene lost 2 bases, with 9 bases spanning the gap. This CDR3 is CASSQGTPPYEQYF. CDR3 in DNA: TGTGCCAGCAGCCAAGGGACACCTCCCTACGAGCAGTACTTC.

The rearrangement links TRBV6-6 to TRBJ1-1; 8 nucleotides agree with TRBD1. This CDR3 comprises 16 residues. CDR1 and CDR2 from the germline V gene are MNHNY and SVGAGI (reference sequence). V lost 6 bases and J lost 3; bases outside the gene matches: 12. The CDR3 DNA reads as TGTGCCAGCAGCGACAGGGGAGACCGGGGGGACACTGAAGCTTTCTTT. This sequence encodes CASSDRGDRGDTEAFF.

This chain links TRBV18 with TRBJ1-5, with TRBD1 identical over 9 bases. CDR1 is KGHSH and CDR2 is LQKENI in the germline V gene. The ends lost 3 bases at V and 6 bases at J; junction bases unmatched: 6. The CDR3 is 15 residues long. CDR3 residues: CASSPATGGSQPQHF. In nucleotides, the CDR3 is TGTGCCAGCTCACCGGCGACAGGGGGTAGTCAGCCCCAGCATTTT.

V is TRBV5-8 and J is TRBJ2-3, with D possibly TRBD1 on 6 matching bases. The CDR3 contains 15 residues. Germline CDR1 is SGHTS and CDR2 is YDEGEE. The germline V and J ends were trimmed by 0 bases and 3 bases, with 11 bases remaining between them. The CDR3 DNA reads TGTGCCAGCAGCTTGGCTGACAGGACTACAGATACGCAGTATTTT. Translation gives CASSLADRTTDTQYF.

In regard to this clone: The sample has other DNA sequences that encode this CDR3 too. This sequence joins TRBV18 and TRBJ2-7; 7 bases fit TRBD1. Germline-derived CDR1 and CDR2 are KGHSH and LQKENI. The CDR3 extends over 15 amino acids. The V segment lost 4 bases and the J segment 2 bases; nucleotides outside the gene matches: 8. This CDR3 reads CASSLSGDSTYEQYF. CDR3 nucleotides: TGTGCCAGCTCACTCAGTGGGGACAGTACCTACGAGCAGTACTTC.

The genes are TRBV11-2 and TRBJ1-1, with D possibly being TRBD1 (5 bases). Germline CDR1 reads SGHAT; CDR2 reads FQNNGV. The V gene lost 8 bases and the J gene lost 1 base, with 11 bases spanning the gap. CDR3 length: 13 amino acids. This chain's CDR3 is CASGWTPNTEAFF. As DNA, the CDR3 is TGTGCCAGCGGCTGGACACCGAACACTGAAGCTTTCTTT.

The rearrangement joins TRBV28 to TRBJ1-2; weak D call: TRBD1 (5 bases). The CDR3 is made up of 14 amino acids. V gave up 3 bases and J gave up 6 bases, with 14 bases separating them. The germline V gene encodes CDR1 MDHEN and CDR2 SYDVKM. CDR3 region: CASSLGTFPNGYTF. CDR3 bases: TGTGCCAGCAGTTTGGGGACTTTCCCCAATGGCTACACCTTC.